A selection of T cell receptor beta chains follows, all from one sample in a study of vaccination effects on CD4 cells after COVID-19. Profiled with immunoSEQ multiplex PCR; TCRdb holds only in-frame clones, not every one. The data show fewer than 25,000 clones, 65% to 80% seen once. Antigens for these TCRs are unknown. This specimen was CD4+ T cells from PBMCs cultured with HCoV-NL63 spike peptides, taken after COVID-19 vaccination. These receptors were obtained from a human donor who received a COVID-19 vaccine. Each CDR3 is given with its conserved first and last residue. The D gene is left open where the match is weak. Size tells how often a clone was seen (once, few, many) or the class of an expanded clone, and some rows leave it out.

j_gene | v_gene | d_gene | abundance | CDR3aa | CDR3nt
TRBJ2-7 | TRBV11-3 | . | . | CASSKGASYEQYF | TGTGCCAGCAGTAAAGGGGCCTCCTACGAGCAGTACTTC
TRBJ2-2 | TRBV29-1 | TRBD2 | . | CSVKRGASTGELFF | TGCAGCGTCAAGCGGGGGGCGAGCACCGGGGAGCTGTTTTTT
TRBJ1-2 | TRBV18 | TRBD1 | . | CASSPGRQGGSGYTF | TGTGCCAGCTCACCAGGGAGACAGGGGGGTTCGGGCTACACCTTC
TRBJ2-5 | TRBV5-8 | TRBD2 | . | CASTKGLAGGLETQYF | TGTGCCAGCACCAAGGGACTAGCGGGGGGGCTGGAGACCCAGTACTTC
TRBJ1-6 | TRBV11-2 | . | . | CASSFTLRGRESPLHF | TGTGCCAGCAGCTTCACCCTTCGGGGCAGGGAATCACCCCTCCACTTT
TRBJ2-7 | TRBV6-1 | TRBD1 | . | CASSEPGQGFYEQYF | TGTGCCAGCAGTGAACCGGGACAGGGATTTTACGAGCAGTACTTC
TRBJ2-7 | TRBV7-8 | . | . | CASSLGAYEQYF | TGTGCCAGCAGCTTAGGTGCATACGAGCAGTACTTC
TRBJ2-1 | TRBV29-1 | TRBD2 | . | CSVVKSSGRYEQFF | TGCAGCGTTGTAAAGAGTAGCGGGAGGTATGAGCAGTTCTTC
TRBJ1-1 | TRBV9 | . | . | CASSGTTNTEAFF | TGTGCCAGCAGCGGGACAACGAACACTGAAGCTTTCTTT
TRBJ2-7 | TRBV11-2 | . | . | CASSFPLQGRSYEQYF | TGTGCCAGCAGCTTTCCTTTGCAGGGGAGATCCTACGAGCAGTACTTC
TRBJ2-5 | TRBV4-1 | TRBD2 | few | CASSQGLGGGQETQYF | TGCGCCAGCAGCCAAGGCCTTGGGGGGGGCCAAGAGACCCAGTACTTC
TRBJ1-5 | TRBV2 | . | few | CASSAVTVSNQPQHF | TGTGCCAGCAGCGCTGTGACAGTATCGAATCAGCCCCAGCATTTT
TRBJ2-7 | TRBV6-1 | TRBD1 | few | CASSDRTGGSYEQYF | TGTGCCAGCAGTGATAGGACAGGCGGCTCCTACGAGCAGTACTTC
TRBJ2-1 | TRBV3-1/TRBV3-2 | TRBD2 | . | CASSPRLAGSQEQFF | TGTGCCAGCAGCCCAAGACTAGCGGGAAGTCAAGAGCAGTTCTTC
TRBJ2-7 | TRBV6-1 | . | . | CASSEHGAQSYEQYF | TGTGCCAGCAGTGAACACGGGGCGCAGTCCTACGAGCAGTACTTC
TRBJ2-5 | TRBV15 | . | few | CATSLTETQYF | TGTGCCACCAGCCTAACAGAGACCCAGTACTTC
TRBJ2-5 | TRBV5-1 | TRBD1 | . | CASSLDRGQETQYF | TGCGCCAGCAGCTTGGACAGGGGGCAGGAGACCCAGTACTTC
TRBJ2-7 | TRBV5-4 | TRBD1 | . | CASSRDRVGEQYF | TGTGCCAGCAGCAGGGACAGGGTCGGCGAGCAGTACTTC
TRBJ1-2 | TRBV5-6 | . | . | CASSLGLVTDYGYTF | TGTGCCAGCAGCTTAGGGCTAGTGACAGACTATGGCTACACCTTC
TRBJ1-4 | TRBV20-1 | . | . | CSASEGTNEKLFF | TGCAGTGCTAGTGAGGGGACAAATGAAAAACTGTTTTTT
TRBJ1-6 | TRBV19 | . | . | CASSELDPGDSPLHF | TGTGCCAGTAGTGAACTGGACCCCGGGGATTCACCCCTCCACTTT
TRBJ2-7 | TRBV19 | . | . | CASSMRVNYEQYF | TGTGCCAGTAGTATGAGGGTAAACTACGAGCAGTACTTC
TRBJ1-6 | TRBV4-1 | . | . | CASSQEWQNSPLHF | TGCGCCAGCAGCCAAGAATGGCAGAATTCACCCCTCCACTTT
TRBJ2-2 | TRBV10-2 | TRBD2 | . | CASRGLAANTGELFF | TGCGCCAGCAGGGGACTAGCGGCGAACACCGGGGAGCTGTTTTTT
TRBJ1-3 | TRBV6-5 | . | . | CASSYGIGISGNTIYF | TGTGCCAGCAGTTACGGAATAGGCATCTCTGGAAACACCATATATTTT
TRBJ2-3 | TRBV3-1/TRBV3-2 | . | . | CASSQGTGNTDTQYF | TGTGCCAGCAGCCAAGGGACGGGAAACACAGATACGCAGTATTTT
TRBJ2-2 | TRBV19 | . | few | CASSIPAWENTGELFF | TGTGCCAGTAGTATCCCAGCGTGGGAGAACACCGGGGAGCTGTTTTTT
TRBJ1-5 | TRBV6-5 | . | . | CASSYRGPNQPQHF | TGTGCCAGCAGTTACCGCGGGCCTAATCAGCCCCAGCATTTT
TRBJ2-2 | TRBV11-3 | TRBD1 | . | CASSLDHSGTGTPGELFF | TGTGCCAGCAGCTTAGATCACTCCGGGACAGGGACGCCCGGGGAGCTGTTTTTT
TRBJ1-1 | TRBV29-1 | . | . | CSVEDGRQGFRAFF | TGCAGCGTTGAAGATGGGCGGCAGGGGTTTCGAGCTTTCTTT
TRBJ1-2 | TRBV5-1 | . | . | CASSLAEYDSFTF | TGCGCCAGCAGCTTGGCGGAGTATGACAGCTTCACCTTC
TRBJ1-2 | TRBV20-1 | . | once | CSAPGRQGYTF | TGCAGTGCCCCGGGCAGGCAGGGCTACACCTTC
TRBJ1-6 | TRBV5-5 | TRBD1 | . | CASSLVSTGFYNSPLHF | TGTGCCAGCAGCTTGGTGTCGACAGGGTTTTATAATTCACCCCTCCACTTT
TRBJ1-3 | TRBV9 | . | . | CASSPQGTGNTIYF | TGTGCCAGCAGCCCCCAGGGTACTGGAAACACCATATATTTT
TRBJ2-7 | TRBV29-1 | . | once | CSVAPPSGEQYF | TGCAGCGTTGCCCCTCCTTCGGGGGAGCAGTACTTC
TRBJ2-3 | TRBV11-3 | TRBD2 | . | CASSFALGSGEGDTQYF | TGTGCCAGCAGCTTTGCCTTAGGTAGCGGGGAAGGAGATACGCAGTATTTT
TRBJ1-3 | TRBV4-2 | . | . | CASRSGAIGNTIYF | TGTGCCAGCCGAAGTGGGGCAATAGGAAACACCATATATTTT
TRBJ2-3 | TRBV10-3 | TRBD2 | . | CAITMSGISTDTQYF | TGTGCCATCACTATGAGCGGGATTAGCACAGATACGCAGTATTTT
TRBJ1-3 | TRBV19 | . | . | CASTYTPDVSGNTIYF | TGTGCCAGTACCTACACCCCGGACGTCTCTGGAAACACCATATATTTT
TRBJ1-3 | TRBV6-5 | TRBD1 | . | CASRRQGAGNTIYF | TGTGCCAGCAGAAGACAGGGGGCTGGAAACACCATATATTTT
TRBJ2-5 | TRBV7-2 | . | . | CASSLSQLETQYF | TGTGCCAGCAGCTTATCCCAACTCGAGACCCAGTACTTC
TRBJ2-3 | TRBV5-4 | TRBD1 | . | CASSPGQGTDTQYF | TGTGCCAGCAGCCCGGGACAGGGCACAGATACGCAGTATTTT
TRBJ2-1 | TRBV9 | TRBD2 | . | CASSVEGAGAFYNEQFF | TGTGCCAGCAGCGTAGAAGGAGCGGGAGCTTTCTACAATGAGCAGTTCTTC
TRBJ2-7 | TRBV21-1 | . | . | CASSKGVDKNYEQYF | TGTGCCAGCAGCAAAGGTGTTGACAAAAACTACGAGCAGTACTTC
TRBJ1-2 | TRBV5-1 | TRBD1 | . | CASSPRRLETGGHGYTF | TGCGCCAGCAGCCCACGAAGATTAGAGACAGGGGGACATGGCTACACCTTC
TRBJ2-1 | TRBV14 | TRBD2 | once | CASSPGLAGIAEQFF | TGTGCCAGCAGCCCCGGACTAGCGGGGATTGCCGAGCAGTTCTTC